The rows below give T cell receptor beta chains drawn from one sample of a study of blood T cell repertoires in COVID-19. This table comes from immunoSEQ multiplex PCR, and its TCRdb copy is limited to in-frame clones, with some not included. The sample shows about 68,000 clones, about 86% of them seen only once. The sequencing input was peripheral blood. These receptors originate from a woman in her sixties with acute or convalescent COVID-19. Both conserved end residues are part of each CDR3. Clone sizes are given selectively: once, few, many, or a class where the clone is expanded.

>NA|TRBJ2-2|TRBV28
CASSLSWGQLPGGGELFF
>NA|TRBJ1-6|TRBV14
CASSQERGPAPNSPLHF
>NA|TRBJ2-5|TRBV7-2
CASSPRSSGRETQYF
>NA|TRBJ1-6|TRBV3-1/TRBV3-2
CASRGAYHNSPLHF
>NA|TRBJ2-7|TRBV19
CASSTTSGGTIGEQYF
>NA|TRBJ1-3|TRBV30
CAWSAGTPGNTIYF
>once|TRBJ1-3|TRBV5-6
CASSRGARHGNTIYF
>NA|TRBJ1-3|TRBV30
CAWSVAWKAGNTIYF
>once|TRBJ2-7|TRBV5-4
CASRKTGGRDEQYF
>few|TRBJ2-7|TRBV14
CASSHGRGLYEQYF
>few|TRBJ1-2|TRBV29-1
CSVGLGQGARGYTF
>NA|TRBJ1-3|TRBV12-3/TRBV12-4
CASRPAGDTIYF
>few|TRBJ1-6|TRBV4-2
CASSPGQGSYNSPLHF
>NA|TRBJ1-5|TRBV27
CASGRQGNSNQPQHF
>NA|TRBJ2-7|TRBV6-1
CASSELWTAASYEQYF
>NA|TRBJ2-5|TRBV7-6
CASSLGRGSGETQYF
>NA|TRBJ1-1|TRBV3-1/TRBV3-2
CASSHQSTPNTEAFF
>NA|TRBJ1-5|TRBV7-6
CASSLGPPGQGYNQPQHF
>NA|TRBJ1-5|TRBV28
CASSFTGSSNQPQHF
>NA|TRBJ2-7|TRBV6-1
CASSERHSGGTAYEQYF
>NA|TRBJ2-1|TRBV7-9
CASRSSGTSGNNEQFF
>NA|TRBJ1-1|TRBV27
CASRSGGNTEAFF
>NA|TRBJ1-6|TRBV30
CAWSVRGNSPLHF
>NA|TRBJ1-3|TRBV19
CASTRQGGPSGNTIYF
>NA|TRBJ2-7|TRBV12-3/TRBV12-4
CASRRTYEQYF
>NA|TRBJ1-5|TRBV19
CASSIKGGWAQHF
>NA|TRBJ1-4|TRBV4-1
CASSQDLVPGQINEKLFF